In its sample, the clone carrying this T cell receptor (beta chain) is medium-sized (0.01 to 0.1%). Its antigen remains unknown. The data originate from a study of T and B cells in COVID-19 patients. Study details: Of 20 active-infection patients, under 15 were critically ill with mechanical ventilation or extracorporeal membrane oxygenation. Overall study findings and caveats: Few blood samples existed from mildly ill patients during symptoms or early in severe cases. Highly clonal in active COVID-19, TRB repertoires exceeded healthy-donor diversity and richness at recovery.

Trimming cost V 4 bases and J 3 bases; bases outside gene matches: 11. The CDR3 runs 17 residues. Germline CDR1 is SGHKS and CDR2 is YYEKEE (reference sequence). From blood, about 220-500 ng of genomic DNA served as TRB template. BIOMED2 TRB-A/B primer pools were used in multiplex TRB PCR. TCRdb re-called the multiplex PCR reads through MiXCR, storing one row per CDR3 protein. The sample includes 5,400 or so distinct CDR3 sequences, roughly 29% of them seen just once. The sequence came from a human donor with active COVID-19. The sequenced sample consisted of blood. V gene TRBV5-5 combines with J gene TRBJ2-1, with 9 bases matching TRBD1. The CDR3 bases are TGTGCCAGCAGCCCCCGGGCCGGGACAGGGTTCTACAATGAGCAGTTCTTC. Its protein product is CASSPRAGTGFYNEQFF.